The T cell receptor (beta chain) described here comes from a study of cytomegalovirus exposure and HLA in healthy donors. This clone turned up a few times. V lost 3 bases to trimming and J lost 2 bases, with 11 bases between them. The CDR3 length is 14 residues. Germline V gene lookup returns CDR1 SGHRS and CDR2 YFSETQ. In the PCR, 60 Vbeta and 13 Jbeta primers were used. The method was immunoSEQ multiplex PCR; TCRdb's version includes in-frame clones alone and lacks a portion of them. The sample holds about 140,000 clones; 73% are singletons and the top ten take about 15%. The source material was PBMCs. The chain is built from TRBV5-1 and TRBJ1-1; perhaps TRBD1 as D (6 bases). This receptor was taken from a human donor in good health. The CDR3 sequence: CASSSDRFNTEAFF. The DNA of the CDR3 is TGCGCCAGCAGCTCGGACAGATTCAACACTGAAGCTTTCTTT.